The clone carrying this T cell receptor (beta chain) was found once. The antigen is unknown. This sample stems from a study of cytomegalovirus exposure and HLA in healthy donors. Study-level background: The 100 million to 140 million unique TCR beta sequences, from roughly 170 million T cells, were found by an earlier analysis. General observations from the study: The majority of CMV-associated TCR beta chains were reported as apparently HLA-restricted in a later analysis. Previous analysis showed most TCR beta V segments were productive about 87% or about 30% of the time.

Everyone who donated was a healthy bone marrow donor. The PCR made use of 60 Vbeta and 13 Jbeta primers. This table comes from immunoSEQ multiplex PCR, and its TCRdb copy is limited to in-frame clones, with some not included. The repertoire has around 150,000 clones, more than 60% of them found once; the top ten carry 1.8%. Trimming took 1 base from V and 0 from J, leaving 11 bases between them. Germline V gene data show CDR1 as SGHRS and CDR2 as YFSETQ. The CDR3 has 17 amino acids. V gene TRBV5-1 combines with J gene TRBJ2-6, with D tentatively TRBD2 (5 bases). The sample taken for sequencing was PBMCs. The receptor was derived from a male donor in good health and CMV-seronegative. CDR3 DNA sequence: TGCGCCAGCAGCTTGCCAGCGGTAAGCTCTGGGGCCAACGTCCTGACTTTC. This codes for CASSLPAVSSGANVLTF.